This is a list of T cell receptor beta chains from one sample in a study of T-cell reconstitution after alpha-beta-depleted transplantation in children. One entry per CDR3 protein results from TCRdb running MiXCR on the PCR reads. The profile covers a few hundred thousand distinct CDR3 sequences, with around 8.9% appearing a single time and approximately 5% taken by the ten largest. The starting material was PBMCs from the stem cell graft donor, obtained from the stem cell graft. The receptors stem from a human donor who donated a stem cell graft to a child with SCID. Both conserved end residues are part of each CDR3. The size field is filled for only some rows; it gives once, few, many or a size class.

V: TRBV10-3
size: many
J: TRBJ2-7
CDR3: CAIRPAGEYEQYF

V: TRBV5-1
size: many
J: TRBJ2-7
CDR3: CASSLRTGRYEQYF

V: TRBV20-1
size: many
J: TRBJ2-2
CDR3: CSARIVQQQGTGELFF

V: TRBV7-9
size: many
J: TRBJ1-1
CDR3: CASSLTSKADTEAFF

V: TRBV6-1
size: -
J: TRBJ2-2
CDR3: CASRPLRDRNTGELFF

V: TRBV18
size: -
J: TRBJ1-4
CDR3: CASSPRTLNEKLFF

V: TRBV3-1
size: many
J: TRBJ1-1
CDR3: CASSQVSGIEAFF

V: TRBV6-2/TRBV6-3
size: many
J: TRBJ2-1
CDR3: CASSYGLDYNEQFF

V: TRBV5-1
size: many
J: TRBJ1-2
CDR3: CASSFSRTAPYGYTF

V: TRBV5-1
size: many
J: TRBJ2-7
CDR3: CASSFRTPGSYEQYF

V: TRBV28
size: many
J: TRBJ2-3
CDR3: CASRDSTTDTQYF

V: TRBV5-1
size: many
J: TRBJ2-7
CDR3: CASSFRDASYEQYF

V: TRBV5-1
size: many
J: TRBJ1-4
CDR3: CASSWGPLRDEKLFF

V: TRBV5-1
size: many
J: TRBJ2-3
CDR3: CASSSGLAGRTDTQYF

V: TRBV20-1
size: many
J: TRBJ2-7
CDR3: CSARVWDRETSEQYF

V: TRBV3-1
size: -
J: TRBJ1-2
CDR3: CASSQGRGAGSYGFTF

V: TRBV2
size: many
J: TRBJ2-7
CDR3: CASSPGLAGSYEQYF

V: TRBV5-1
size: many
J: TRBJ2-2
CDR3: CASKVGGRSNTGELFF

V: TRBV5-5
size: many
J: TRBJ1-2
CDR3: CASSNSTGSNYGYTF

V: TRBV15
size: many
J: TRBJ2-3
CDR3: CATSRDRPGGTDTQYF

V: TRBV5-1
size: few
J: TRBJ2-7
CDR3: CASSWDMSSYEQYF

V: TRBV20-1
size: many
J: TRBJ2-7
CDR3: CSAKGGTGEQYF

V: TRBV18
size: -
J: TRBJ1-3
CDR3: CASSRGQSSGNTIYF

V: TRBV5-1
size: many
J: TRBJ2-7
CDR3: CASRSPAGAYEQYF

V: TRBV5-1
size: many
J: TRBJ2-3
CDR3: CASSRGVGPGTDTQYF

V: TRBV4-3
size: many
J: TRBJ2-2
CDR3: CASSQEWGGGNTGELFF

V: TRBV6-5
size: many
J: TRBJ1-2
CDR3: CASSYRARTYGYTF

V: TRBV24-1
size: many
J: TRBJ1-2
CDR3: CATSRDPYGYTF

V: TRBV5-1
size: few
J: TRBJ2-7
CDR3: CASSPGDRAADYSYEQYF

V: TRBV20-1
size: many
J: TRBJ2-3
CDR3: CSAYTRGDTQYF

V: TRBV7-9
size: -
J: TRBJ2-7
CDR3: CASSLGSGGTSYEQYF